A single sample is the source of the 3 T cell receptor beta chains below, sequenced in a study of T cells in localized non-small cell lung cancer. Using immunoSEQ multiplex PCR, the repertoire was profiled, and TCRdb retains in-frame clones only, with some absent. The repertoire has about 56,000 clones, approximately 90% of them found once; the top ten carry approximately 5.6%. Specimen: peripheral blood, collected before any cancer treatment. The receptor source for this set is a woman aged 35 to 69 with stage I lung adenocarcinoma.

In its sample, this clone was seen once. The chain joins TRBV4-3 to TRBJ2-2; no clear D gene. V was clipped by 0 bases and J by 6 bases, with 5 bases between them. Germline CDR1 is LGHNA and CDR2 is YSLEER. This CDR3 spans 13 amino acids. CDR3 nucleotide sequence: TGCGCCAGCAGCCAAGATCGATCCGGGGAGCTGTTTTTT. It specifies CASSQDRSGELFF.

The chain has TRBV7-6 and TRBJ1-2; a possible D gene is TRBD1 (6 bases). Germline-derived CDR1 and CDR2 are SGHVS and FNYEAQ. The CDR3 is made up of 15 amino acids. The germline V and J ends were trimmed by 4 bases and 5 bases, with 17 bases remaining between them. The CDR3 sequence: CASSSVGGARYGYTF. The CDR3 bases are TGTGCCAGCAGCTCCGTGGGGGGGGCGAGGTATGGCTACACCTTC.

The V gene is TRBV30, the J gene TRBJ1-4; D unresolved. In germline, CDR1 is GTSNPN, CDR2 SVGIG (reference sequence). CDR3 length: 11 residues. Trimming took 8 bases from V and 5 from J, leaving 9 bases between them. CDR3 sequence: CALRSNEKLFF. Written as DNA, the CDR3 is TGTGCCCTCAGGTCGAATGAAAAACTGTTTTTT.